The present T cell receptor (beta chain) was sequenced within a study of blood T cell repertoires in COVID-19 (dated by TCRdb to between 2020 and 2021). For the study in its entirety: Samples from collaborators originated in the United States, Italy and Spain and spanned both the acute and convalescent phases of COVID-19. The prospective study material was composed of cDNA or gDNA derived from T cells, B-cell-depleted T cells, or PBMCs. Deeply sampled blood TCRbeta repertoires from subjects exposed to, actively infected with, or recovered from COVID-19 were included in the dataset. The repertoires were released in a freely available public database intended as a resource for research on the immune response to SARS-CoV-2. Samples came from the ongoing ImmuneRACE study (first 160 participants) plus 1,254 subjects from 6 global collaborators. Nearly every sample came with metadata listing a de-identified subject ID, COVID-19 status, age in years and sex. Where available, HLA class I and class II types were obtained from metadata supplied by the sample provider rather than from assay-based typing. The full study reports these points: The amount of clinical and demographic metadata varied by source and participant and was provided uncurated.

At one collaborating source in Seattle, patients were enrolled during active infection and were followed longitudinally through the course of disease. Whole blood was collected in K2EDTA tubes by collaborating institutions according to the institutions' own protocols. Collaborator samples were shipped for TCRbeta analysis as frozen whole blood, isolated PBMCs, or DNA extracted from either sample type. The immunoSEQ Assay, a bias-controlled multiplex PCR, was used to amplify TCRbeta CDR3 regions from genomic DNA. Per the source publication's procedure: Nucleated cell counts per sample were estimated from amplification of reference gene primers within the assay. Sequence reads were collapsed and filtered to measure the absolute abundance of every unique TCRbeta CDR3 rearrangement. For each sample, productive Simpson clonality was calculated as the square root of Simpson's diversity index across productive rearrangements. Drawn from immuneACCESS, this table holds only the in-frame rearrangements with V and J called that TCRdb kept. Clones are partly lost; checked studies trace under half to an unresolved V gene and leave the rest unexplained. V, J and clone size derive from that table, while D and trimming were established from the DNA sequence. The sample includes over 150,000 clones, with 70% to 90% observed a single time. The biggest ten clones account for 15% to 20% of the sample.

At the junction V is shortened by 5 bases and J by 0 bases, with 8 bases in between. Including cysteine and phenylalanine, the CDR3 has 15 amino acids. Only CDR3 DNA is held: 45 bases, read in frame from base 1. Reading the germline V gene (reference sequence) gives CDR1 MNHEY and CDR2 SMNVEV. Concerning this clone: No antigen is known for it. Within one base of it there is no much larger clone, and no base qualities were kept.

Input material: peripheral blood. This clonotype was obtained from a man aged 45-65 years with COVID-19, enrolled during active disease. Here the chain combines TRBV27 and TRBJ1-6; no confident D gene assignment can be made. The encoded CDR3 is CASSRRDSYNSPLHF. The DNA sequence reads TGTGCCAGCAGTCGCCGGGACTCCTATAATTCACCCCTCCACTTT.